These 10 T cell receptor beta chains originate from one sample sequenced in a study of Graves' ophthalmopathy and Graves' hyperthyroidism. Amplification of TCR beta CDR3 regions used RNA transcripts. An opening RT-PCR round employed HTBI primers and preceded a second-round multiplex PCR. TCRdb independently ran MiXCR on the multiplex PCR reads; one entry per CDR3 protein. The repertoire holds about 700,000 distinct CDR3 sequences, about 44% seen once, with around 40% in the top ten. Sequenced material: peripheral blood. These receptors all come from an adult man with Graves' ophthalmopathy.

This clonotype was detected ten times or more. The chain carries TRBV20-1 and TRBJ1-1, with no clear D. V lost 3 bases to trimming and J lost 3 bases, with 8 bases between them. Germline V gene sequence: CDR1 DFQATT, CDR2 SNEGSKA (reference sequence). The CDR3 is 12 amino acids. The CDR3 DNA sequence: TGCAGTGCTAGCAACCCGGACACTGAAGCTTTCTTT. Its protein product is CSASNPDTEAFF.

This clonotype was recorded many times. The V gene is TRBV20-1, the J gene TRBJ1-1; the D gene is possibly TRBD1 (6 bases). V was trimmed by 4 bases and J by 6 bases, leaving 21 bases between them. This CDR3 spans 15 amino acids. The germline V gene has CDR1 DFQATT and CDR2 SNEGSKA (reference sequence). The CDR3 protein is CSATVVAGAQAEAFF. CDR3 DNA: TGCAGTGCTACGGTGGTCGCAGGGGCTCAGGCTGAAGCTTTCTTT.

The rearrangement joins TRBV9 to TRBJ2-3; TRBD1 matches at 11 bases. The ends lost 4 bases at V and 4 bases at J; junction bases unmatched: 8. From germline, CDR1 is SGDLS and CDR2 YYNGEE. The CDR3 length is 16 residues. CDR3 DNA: TGTGCCAGCAGCTTCCCCGGGACAGGGGGGGCAGATACGCAGTATTTT. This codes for CASSFPGTGGADTQYF.

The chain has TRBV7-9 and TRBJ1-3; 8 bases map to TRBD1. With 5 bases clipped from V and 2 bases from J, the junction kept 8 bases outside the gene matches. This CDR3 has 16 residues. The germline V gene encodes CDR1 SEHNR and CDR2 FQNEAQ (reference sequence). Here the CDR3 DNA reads TGTGCCAGCAGCGGAAACAGGGGGAATACTGGAAACACCATATATTTT. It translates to CASSGNRGNTGNTIYF.

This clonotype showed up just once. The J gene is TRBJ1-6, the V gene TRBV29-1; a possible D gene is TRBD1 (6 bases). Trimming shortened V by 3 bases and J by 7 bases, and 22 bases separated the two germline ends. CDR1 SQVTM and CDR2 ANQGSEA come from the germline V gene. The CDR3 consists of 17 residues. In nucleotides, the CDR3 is TGCAGCGTTGAGAGGACAGCTGGCTCTGGGGCAAATTCACCCCTCCACTTT. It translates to CSVERTAGSGANSPLHF.

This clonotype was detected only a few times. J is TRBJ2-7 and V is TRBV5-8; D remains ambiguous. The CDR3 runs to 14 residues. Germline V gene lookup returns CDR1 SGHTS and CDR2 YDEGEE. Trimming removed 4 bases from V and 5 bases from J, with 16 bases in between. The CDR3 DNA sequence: TGTGCCAGCAGCCCCCAGGCCGGCGCCCACGAGCAGTACTTC. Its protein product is CASSPQAGAHEQYF.

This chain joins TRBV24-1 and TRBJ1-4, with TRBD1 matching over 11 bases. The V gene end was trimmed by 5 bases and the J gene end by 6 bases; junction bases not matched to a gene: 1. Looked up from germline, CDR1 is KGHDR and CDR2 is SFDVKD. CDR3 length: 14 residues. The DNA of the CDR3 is TGTGCCACCAGTGCGGGACAGGGGGATGAAAAACTGTTTTTT. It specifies CATSAGQGDEKLFF.

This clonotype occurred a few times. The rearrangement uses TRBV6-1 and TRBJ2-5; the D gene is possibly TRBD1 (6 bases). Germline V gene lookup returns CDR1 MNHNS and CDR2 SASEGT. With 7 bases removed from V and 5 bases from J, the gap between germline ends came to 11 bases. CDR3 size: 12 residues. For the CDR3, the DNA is TGTGCCAGCAACACAGGGTCGGAGACCCAGTACTTC. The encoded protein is CASNTGSETQYF.

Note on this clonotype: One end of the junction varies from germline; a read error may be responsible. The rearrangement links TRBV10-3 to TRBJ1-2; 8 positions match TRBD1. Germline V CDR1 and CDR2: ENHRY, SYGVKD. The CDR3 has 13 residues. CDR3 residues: CVIASGQGYGYTF. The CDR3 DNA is TGTGTCATCGCCTCCGGACAGGGCTATGGCTACACCTTC.

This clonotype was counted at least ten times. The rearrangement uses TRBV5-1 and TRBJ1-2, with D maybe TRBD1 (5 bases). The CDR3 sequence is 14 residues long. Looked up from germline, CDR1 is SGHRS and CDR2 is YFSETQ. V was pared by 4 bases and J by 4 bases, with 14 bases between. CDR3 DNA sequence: TGCGCCAGCAGCCCCCAGGGTAGCGGCTATGGCTACACCTTC. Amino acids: CASSPQGSGYGYTF.